Following are 23 T cell receptor beta chains from one sample sequenced in a study of blood T cell repertoires in COVID-19. Profiled with immunoSEQ multiplex PCR; TCRdb holds only in-frame clones, not every one. The profile shows around 280,000 clones, almost 90% of them singletons. Sequenced material: peripheral blood. The origin of the receptors is a woman in her thirties with COVID-19, enrolled during active disease.

The rearrangement links TRBV5-5 to TRBJ2-1, with D perhaps TRBD1 (6 bases). Germline V CDR1 and CDR2: SGHKS, YYEKEE (reference sequence). V lost 4 bases and J lost 8, with 13 bases in between. The CDR3 sequence is 13 residues long. The CDR3 loop is CASSRPGVDEQFF. CDR3 sequence (DNA): TGTGCCAGCAGCAGACCAGGGGTGGATGAGCAGTTCTTC.

The V gene is TRBV28, the J gene TRBJ2-2; the D gene is possibly TRBD2 (6 bases). The CDR3 consists of 15 residues. Trimming removed 7 bases from V and 2 bases from J, with 14 bases in between. Germline CDR1 is MDHEN and CDR2 is SYDVKM. The chain's CDR3 is CASKVIAVNTGELFF. Here the CDR3 DNA reads TGTGCCAGCAAGGTGATAGCGGTTAACACCGGGGAGCTGTTTTTT.

CDR3 protein: CASSKGQGITYNEQFF. CDR3 nucleotides: TGTGCCAGCAGCAAAGGACAGGGTATCACCTACAATGAGCAGTTCTTC. The chain links TRBV21-1 to TRBJ2-1; the D call TRBD1 from the table was never checked on the DNA. TRBV21-1 is a pseudogene. CDR3 length: 16 residues.

The gene calls are TRBV27 and TRBJ1-2, with D perhaps TRBD1 (5 bases). The CDR3 length is 15 residues. The germline V gene has CDR1 MNHEY and CDR2 SMNVEV (reference sequence). With 2 bases removed from V and 1 base from J, the gap between germline ends came to 11 bases. CDR3 bases: TGTGCCAGCAGTTTAACAGGAACCTTTAACTATGGCTACACCTTC. It yields the protein CASSLTGTFNYGYTF.

V and J are TRBV10-3 and TRBJ2-3; 10 bases agree with TRBD1. V trimming: 5 bases; J trimming: 5 bases; junction bases outside the gene matches: 4. Germline lookup yields CDR1 ENHRY and CDR2 SYGVKD. The CDR3 loop spans 14 amino acids. Written as DNA, the CDR3 is TGTGCCATCAGTTCGGGACAGGGGAGAGATACGCAGTATTTT. Translation gives CAISSGQGRDTQYF.

The chain is built from TRBV3-1 (or the pseudogene TRBV3-2) and TRBJ2-7, with D tentatively TRBD1 (5 bases). CDR1 is LGHDT and CDR2 is YNNKEL in the germline V gene (reference sequence). V lost 3 bases to trimming and J lost 0 bases, with 9 bases between them. The CDR3 contains 14 residues. In nucleotides, the CDR3 is TGTGCCAGCAGCCACCGGACATTCTCCTACGAGCAGTACTTC. The encoded protein is CASSHRTFSYEQYF.

The chain employs TRBV24-1 and TRBJ2-1; TRBD1 matches at 9 bases. The V gene's germline CDR1 is KGHDR and CDR2 SFDVKD. The CDR3 consists of 17 residues. V lost 2 bases to trimming and J lost 3 bases; unmatched junction nucleotides: 7. The CDR3 coding sequence is TGTGCCACCAGTGATTCCCCTGGACAGGGGAGCTACAATGAGCAGTTCTTC. The encoded protein is CATSDSPGQGSYNEQFF.

This clone was recorded once. Its ends do not fully match the called genes, so a read error is possible. The V call is TRBV7-7, the J call TRBJ2-7, with 7 bases matching TRBD1. Germline lookup yields CDR1 SSHAT and CDR2 FNYEAQ (reference sequence). This CDR3 has 13 residues. Here the CDR3 DNA reads TGTGCTAGCAGCTTACAGGGGAACTACGAGCAGTACTTC. Amino acid sequence: CASSLQGNYEQYF.

V gene TRBV19 combines with J gene TRBJ2-2; the D gene is possibly TRBD2 (5 bases). This CDR3 is 17 amino acids long. The V and J ends lost 1 base and 0 bases respectively, with 12 bases between them. The germline gives CDR1 LNHDA, CDR2 SQIVND (reference sequence). DNA for the CDR3: TGTGCCAGTAGTATAGGACGGGAACGCGCGAACACCGGGGAGCTGTTTTTT. Its protein product is CASSIGRERANTGELFF.

The V call is TRBV4-1, the J call TRBJ2-7; 7 nucleotides agree with TRBD2. V dropped 1 base and J dropped 4; count of bases not matched to a gene: 7. The CDR3 runs to 15 residues. The germline V gene encodes CDR1 MGHRA and CDR2 YSYEKL. DNA for the CDR3: TGCGCCAGCAGCCAAGGGGCTAGCGGCCTATACGAGCAGTACTTC. It codes for CASSQGASGLYEQYF.

The chain couples TRBV30 to TRBJ1-3; possibly TRBD1 for D (5 bases). CDR1 is GTSNPN, CDR2 SVGIG, per germline (reference sequence). The CDR3 sequence is 13 residues long. V was cut by 7 bases and J by 1 base, with 11 bases left in between. The chain's CDR3 is CASHRSSGNTIYF. In DNA, the CDR3 is TGTGCCTCCCACAGGTCGTCTGGAAACACCATATATTTT. Full variable domain (remainder filled in from reference TRBV30 and TRBJ1-3): SQTIHQWPATLVQPVGSPLSLECTVEGTSNPNLYWYRQAAGRGLQLLFYSVGIGQISSEVPQNLSASRPQDRQFILSSKKLLLSDSGFYLCASHRSSGNTIYFGEGSWLTVV.

The rearrangement joins TRBV15 to TRBJ2-7, with D possibly TRBD1 on 6 matching bases. The CDR3 has 15 amino acids. Trimming stripped 5 bases from V and 4 bases from J, with 18 bases between. Germline values: CDR1 LNHNV, CDR2 YYDKDF (reference sequence). In DNA, the CDR3 is TGTGCCACCAGCGGGCTCTCGCGGCAGGGGTACGAGCAGTACTTC. Translation gives CATSGLSRQGYEQYF.

V is TRBV4-1 and J is TRBJ1-4; 8 nucleotides agree with TRBD1. There are 17 residues in the CDR3. Per the germline V gene, CDR1 is MGHRA and CDR2 is YSYEKL. J was trimmed by 8 bases and V by 0 bases; bases with no gene match: 11. Here the CDR3 reads CASSQDPGDRGLEKLFF. The CDR3 DNA reads TGCGCCAGCAGCCAAGATCCGGGAGACAGGGGACTCGAAAAACTGTTTTTT.

The V call is TRBV6-5, the J call TRBJ2-1; 7 nucleotides match TRBD2. Germline CDR1 reads MNHEY; CDR2 reads SVGAGI. CDR3 length: 11 residues. J gave up 6 bases and V 8 bases, and 1 base lay outside the gene matches. The CDR3 sequence: CASGRGNEQFF. The DNA for the CDR3 is TGTGCCAGCGGGAGGGGCAATGAGCAGTTCTTC.

The chain joins TRBV12-3 or TRBV12-4 to TRBJ2-7; 7 positions agree with TRBD1. The trim removed 8 bases at V and 5 bases at J, leaving 6 bases unmatched. The CDR3 has 12 residues. The CDR3 coding sequence is TGTGCCAGCGGCTCACAGGGGAACGAGCAGTACTTC. It translates to CASGSQGNEQYF.

The CDR3: CASSYSSGGGQPQHF. The CDR3 bases are TGTGCCAGCAGTTACTCCTCAGGAGGAGGTCAGCCCCAGCATTTT. This rearrangement joins TRBV6-5 to TRBJ1-5; D gene ambiguous. The ends were cut back, 0 bases at V and 6 bases at J, with 12 bases in the middle. This CDR3 comprises 15 residues. Germline CDR1 and CDR2: MNHEY and SVGAGI.

This CDR3 reads CASSKTLGTRWMAEAFF. In nucleotides, the CDR3 is TGTGCCAGCAGCAAAACTTTAGGTACCAGGTGGATGGCTGAAGCTTTCTTT. The V call is TRBV27, the J call TRBJ1-1; D is unclear. The V and J ends lost 6 bases and 6 bases respectively, with 26 bases between them. The CDR3 has 17 amino acids. Germline loops: CDR1 MNHEY, CDR2 SMNVEV (reference sequence).

The chain uses TRBV6-5 and TRBJ1-2; D is ambiguous. The V and J ends lost 2 bases and 8 bases respectively, with 15 bases between them. Per germline, CDR1 MNHEY and CDR2 SVGAGI. This CDR3 has 14 amino acids. The CDR3 region is CASSYNPSARGYTF. The DNA of the CDR3 is TGTGCCAGCAGTTACAATCCCTCGGCGCGGGGCTACACCTTC.

This chain links TRBV5-1 with TRBJ2-5; 12 bases agree with TRBD1. V shed 4 bases and J 5 bases; nucleotides not matched to a gene: 6. The CDR3 spans 15 residues. Looked up from germline, CDR1 is SGHRS and CDR2 is YFSETQ. The CDR3 protein is CASSTGTGGAETQYF. The CDR3 DNA sequence: TGCGCCAGCAGCACCGGGACAGGGGGCGCGGAGACCCAGTACTTC.

V gene TRBV7-9 combines with J gene TRBJ2-5, with 7 bases fitting TRBD2. V lost 1 base and J lost 4; bases outside the gene matches: 9. This CDR3 has 16 amino acids. Germline CDR1 is SEHNR and CDR2 is FQNEAQ (reference sequence). As DNA, the CDR3 is TGTGCCAGCAGCTTAGTCACCGGGGGGTCGGGAGAGACCCAGTACTTC. Its translation is CASSLVTGGSGETQYF.

The V call is TRBV19, the J call TRBJ1-2, with D unresolved. The CDR3 runs to 12 residues. Germline V CDR1 and CDR2: LNHDA, SQIVND (reference sequence). V lost 11 bases to trimming and J lost 6 bases, with 16 bases between them. The CDR3 DNA follows: TGTGCCTCTCTGGGAGGCTGGGATGGCTACACCTTC. This gives the protein CASLGGWDGYTF.

The chain employs TRBV28 and TRBJ2-1, with 7 bases matching TRBD1. From germline, CDR1 is MDHEN and CDR2 SYDVKM. The CDR3 runs to 15 residues. J was trimmed by 9 bases and V by 3 bases; bases with no gene match: 11. CDR3 nucleotides: TGTGCCAGCAGTTTCCTAATGACAGGGACCTCTGAGCAGTTCTTC. This translates into CASSFLMTGTSEQFF.

The chain has TRBV18 and TRBJ1-1; 7 nucleotides align to TRBD1. The CDR3 is made up of 15 amino acids. The ends lost 3 bases at V and 5 bases at J; junction bases unmatched: 9. Germline CDR1 and CDR2: KGHSH and LQKENI. The CDR3 DNA sequence: TGTGCCAGCTCACCTGCGAGGGGGCCGGAGACTGAAGCTTTCTTT. Its protein product is CASSPARGPETEAFF.